This TCR beta chain was obtained from a study of blood T cell repertoires in COVID-19. Germline assignment: CDR1 LNHDA and CDR2 SQIVND (reference sequence). Trimming removed 7 bases at V and 7 bases at J, with 23 bases between. This CDR3 has 16 amino acids. The assay was immunoSEQ multiplex PCR, and TCRdb's table has in-frame clones only and misses some. The sample carries 200,000 to 300,000 clones, approximately 88% recorded once. The age range of participants was 18 to 89 years, with residence in under 30 US areas. V gene TRBV19 combines with J gene TRBJ2-1, with a tentative D call TRBD2 (6 bases). The sequence derives from a woman aged 40-49 years with acute COVID-19. Input material: PBMCs or T cells enriched from blood (not recorded which). The CDR3 protein is CASIPQEGGSGNEQFF. The CDR3 region has the DNA TGTGCCAGTATCCCCCAGGAAGGAGGGAGTGGGAATGAGCAGTTCTTC. Full variable domain (remainder filled in from reference TRBV19 and TRBJ2-1): DGGITQSPKYLFRKEGQNVTLSCEQNLNHDAMYWYRQDPGQGLRLIYYSQIVNDFQKGDIAEGYSVSREKKESFPLTVTSAQKNPTAFYLCASIPQEGGSGNEQFFGPGTRLTVL.